Shown below are 13 T cell receptor beta chains from a single sample sequenced in a study of blood T cell repertoires in COVID-19. Clones were read by immunoSEQ multiplex PCR, and TCRdb kept only the in-frame ones, dropping some. Of 150,000 to 200,000 clones in the sample, 86% were seen once. Source material: peripheral blood. These receptors came from a woman of 80 years or more in a cohort sampled during active or convalescent COVID-19.

V and J are TRBV2 and TRBJ2-6; D is perhaps TRBD1 (6 bases). Between the trimmed V and J ends, which lost 3 bases and 0 bases, there was a span of 18 bases. CDR3 length: 19 amino acids. The germline gives CDR1 SNHLY, CDR2 FYNNEI. DNA for the CDR3: TGTGCCAGCAGTGAGAGTTGGGACAACGTCCGCTCTGGGGCCAACGTCCTGACTTTC. It specifies CASSESWDNVRSGANVLTF.

This clone was seen once. As DNA, the CDR3 is TGTGCCAGCAGCCTGAGAAGTACTGGGGCCAACGTCCTGACTTTC. Translating it yields CASSLRSTGANVLTF. The rearrangement joins TRBV4-2 to TRBJ2-6, with unresolved D. V was shortened by 4 bases and J by 2 bases, with 9 bases between the two germline ends. This CDR3 comprises 15 residues. CDR1 and CDR2 from the germline V gene are LGHNA and YNFKEQ.

This chain joins TRBV18 and TRBJ1-6; D gene ambiguous. V dropped 0 bases and J dropped 8 bases, with 14 bases sitting between them. Germline loops: CDR1 KGHSH, CDR2 LQKENI. The length of the CDR3 is 16 residues. DNA of the CDR3: TGTGCCAGCTCACCACCGTCTGCAGAGGCGTATTCACCCCTCCACTTT. As protein: CASSPPSAEAYSPLHF.

The chain links TRBV4-1 to TRBJ1-4; no clear D. Trimming stripped 2 bases from V and 0 bases from J, with 7 bases between. Germline loops: CDR1 MGHRA, CDR2 YSYEKL. The CDR3 has 15 amino acids. The CDR3 here is CASSQTRTTNEKLFF. The CDR3 bases are TGCGCCAGCAGCCAAACCAGGACAACTAATGAAAAACTGTTTTTT.

The chain links TRBV6-6 to TRBJ1-2, with D perhaps TRBD1 (5 bases). The CDR3 sequence is 15 residues long. V was shortened by 0 bases and J by 2 bases, with 10 bases between the two germline ends. Germline-derived CDR1 and CDR2 are MNHNY and SVGAGI (reference sequence). CDR3 amino acids: CASSYSRQSNYGYTF. CDR3 nucleotides: TGTGCCAGCAGTTACTCTAGACAGTCAAACTATGGCTACACCTTC.

The rearrangement uses TRBV5-4 and TRBJ2-2; 14 bases match TRBD2. Germline-derived CDR1 and CDR2 are SGHNT and YYREEE (reference sequence). The CDR3 loop spans 18 amino acids. The junction had 8 bases not matched to a gene; V was cut back by 4 bases and J by 3 bases. This CDR3 is CASSDGTSGSEYTGELFF. The DNA for the CDR3 is TGTGCCAGCAGCGACGGGACTAGCGGGAGTGAGTACACCGGGGAGCTGTTTTTT.

This chain uses TRBV12-5 with TRBJ2-3, with TRBD2 matching over 13 bases. Germline assignment: CDR1 LGHNT and CDR2 FRNRAP. The V segment lost 5 bases and the J segment 2 bases; nucleotides outside the gene matches: 16. The length of the CDR3 is 20 residues. The CDR3 protein is CASGHGTSGAADENTDTQYF. As DNA, the CDR3 is TGTGCTAGTGGTCACGGGACTAGCGGGGCGGCAGACGAAAACACAGATACGCAGTATTTT. Drawing the rest from reference TRBV12-5 and TRBJ2-3, the complete variable domain is DARVTQTPRHKVTEMGQEVTMRCQPILGHNTVFWYRQTMMQGLELLAYFRNRAPLDDSGMPKDRFSAEMPDATLATLKIQPSEPRDSAVYFCASGHGTSGAADENTDTQYFGPGTRLTVL.

This chain connects TRBV3-1 (or the pseudogene TRBV3-2) to TRBJ2-2; D is unresolved. V shed 0 bases and J shed 4 bases, with 6 bases lying between them. CDR1 LGHDT and CDR2 YNNKEL come from the germline V gene (reference sequence). This CDR3 region has 14 residues. The DNA of the CDR3 is TGTGCCAGCAGCCAAGACCCTACCACCGGGGAGCTGTTTTTT. As protein: CASSQDPTTGELFF.

V usage is TRBV6-2 or TRBV6-3 and J usage is TRBJ2-7; TRBD2 agrees at 7 bases. Trimming cost V 2 bases and J 3 bases; bases outside gene matches: 7. Germline loops: CDR1 MNHEY, CDR2 SVGEGT. The CDR3 extends over 15 amino acids. The CDR3 reads CASSYPDGRGYEQYF. CDR3 nucleotides: TGTGCCAGCAGTTACCCCGATGGGAGGGGCTACGAGCAGTACTTC.

The chain is built from TRBV6-5 and TRBJ1-6, with TRBD1 as a possible D gene (6 bases). The CDR3 length is 14 residues. The germline V gene has CDR1 MNHEY and CDR2 SVGAGI. Trimming removed 8 bases at V and 10 bases at J, with 18 bases between. CDR3 DNA sequence: TGTGCCAGCTTTACAGGGCTGGGCGGGTCACCCCTCCACTTT. Protein product: CASFTGLGGSPLHF.

This clone was seen only once. The chain joins TRBV3-1 (or the pseudogene TRBV3-2) to TRBJ1-2; D is perhaps TRBD1 (6 bases). V lost 1 base to trimming and J lost 7 bases, with 19 bases between them. Germline CDR1 is LGHDT and CDR2 is YNNKEL (reference sequence). The CDR3 has 16 residues. CDR3 in amino acids: CASSQGLGHLLCGYTF. CDR3 sequence (DNA): TGTGCCAGCAGCCAAGGCCTGGGACATCTGTTGTGTGGCTACACCTTC.

The chain is built from TRBV11-2 and TRBJ2-3; the D is unclear. The CDR3 totals 11 residues. The V gene's germline CDR1 is SGHAT and CDR2 FQNNGV. V was trimmed by 7 bases and J by 6 bases, leaving 8 bases between them. CDR3 DNA sequence: TGTGCCAGCACCCGGGTGGATACGCAGTATTTT. Translated, it gives CASTRVDTQYF.

The chain couples TRBV19 to TRBJ2-5, with a weak D call TRBD1 (5 bases). The germline CDR1 and CDR2 sequences are LNHDA and SQIVND (reference sequence). The CDR3 loop spans 13 amino acids. The V end was cut by 2 bases, the J end by 5 bases, with 9 bases between. CDR3 sequence reads: CASSIQGRETQYF. In DNA form, the CDR3 reads TGTGCCAGTAGTATACAGGGAAGGGAGACCCAGTACTTC.